This entry describes one TCR beta chain. The sample comes from a study of T cell changes during pregnancy in multiple sclerosis. Some clones are missing from TCRdb's copy, which holds only in-frame ones; the method was immunoSEQ multiplex PCR. The sample records some 20,000 clones, about 87% being singletons. Trimming took 7 bases from V and 3 from J; bases not matched to a gene: 8. Germline V CDR1 and CDR2: MDHEN, SYDVKM. The CDR3 has 15 residues. Here the sequenced sample was CD8+ T cells from peripheral blood mononuclear cells, taken in the third trimester of pregnancy. The chain combines TRBV28 with TRBJ2-1; 8 nucleotides match TRBD1. This clonotype was sampled from a female donor in good health, enrolled as a control in a pregnancy study. The CDR3 coding sequence is TGTGCCAGCAAACCAGGGGGCGGGGTCTACAATGAGCAGTTCTTC. This translates into CASKPGGGVYNEQFF. Filled out from reference TRBV28 and TRBJ2-1, the complete variable domain reads DVKVTQSSRYLVKRTGEKVFLECVQDMDHENMFWYRQDPGLGLRLIYFSYDVKMKEKGDIPEGYSVSREKKERFSLILESASTNQTSMYLCASKPGGGVYNEQFFGPGTRLTVL.